The 16 T cell receptor beta chains below come from one sample, sequenced in a study of beta chain features in type 1 diabetes. Study conclusions and caveats: When Type 1 diabetes patients were examined, their TCRB CDR3s proved moderately but significantly shorter in all four CD4+ subsets.

These receptors have no known antigen. Sequenced material consisted of expressed TCRB transcripts (all of the isolated RNA was reverse transcribed). The data were produced by immunoSEQ multiplex PCR, yet TCRdb's version contains in-frame clones alone and is incomplete. The sample shows over 600,000 clones, approximately 13% of them seen only once. Material for sequencing was naive CD4+ T cells from blood. The source of these receptors is a man aged 25 to 40 with type 1 diabetes.

The rearrangement links TRBV5-1 to TRBJ2-1; D unclear. This CDR3 is built from 16 residues. Trimming removed 4 bases from V and 3 bases from J, with 17 bases in between. CDR1 is SGHRS and CDR2 is YFSETQ in the germline V gene. The chain's CDR3 is CASSVGRRVHYNEQFF. CDR3 in DNA: TGCGCCAGCAGCGTTGGTAGGAGAGTACACTACAATGAGCAGTTCTTC.

The chain carries TRBV27 and TRBJ2-3, with TRBD2 matching 8 bases. The CDR3 runs to 13 residues. Germline CDR1 reads MNHEY; CDR2 reads SMNVEV (reference sequence). The J segment lost 7 bases and the V segment lost 4 bases, leaving 4 bases of the junction unmatched. CDR3 coding DNA: TGTGCCAGCAGTTCGGGCGGGGGGTATACGCAGTATTTT. Encoded protein: CASSSGGGYTQYF.

Only a few counts were recorded for this clone. The rearrangement joins TRBV6-5 to TRBJ2-2; D gene unclear. Trimming removed 3 bases at V and 4 bases at J, with 9 bases between. Per the germline V gene, CDR1 is MNHEY and CDR2 is SVGAGI. This CDR3 is 14 amino acids long. This CDR3 is CASSYRVFTGELFF. The CDR3 DNA reads as TGTGCCAGCAGTTATCGAGTTTTCACCGGGGAGCTGTTTTTT.

This clone has more than one count but fewer than ten. The rearrangement uses TRBV6-6 and TRBJ2-5; perhaps TRBD1 as D (5 bases). The length of the CDR3 is 13 residues. Germline V lookup: CDR1 MNHNY, CDR2 SVGAGI (reference sequence). Trimming removed 9 bases at V and 2 bases at J, with 13 bases between. The CDR3 region is CASTGIGQETQYF. For the CDR3, the DNA is TGTGCCAGTACAGGAATTGGTCAAGAGACCCAGTACTTC.

This clone was seen a few times. The chain carries TRBV9 and TRBJ2-3, with 7 bases that match TRBD2. The CDR3 contains 14 residues. CDR1 is SGDLS, CDR2 YYNGEE, per germline. V lost 5 bases, J lost 0 bases, and 3 bases stayed unmatched. CDR3 DNA sequence: TGTGCCAGCAGTAGCGGGCCAAGCACAGATACGCAGTATTTT. Translating gives CASSSGPSTDTQYF.

This clone was counted a few times. The gene calls are TRBV9 and TRBJ1-2; 7 nucleotides match TRBD1. This CDR3 is built from 13 residues. V trimming: 4 bases; J trimming: 8 bases; junction bases outside the gene matches: 8. CDR1 and CDR2 from the germline V gene are SGDLS and YYNGEE. In nucleotides, the CDR3 is TGTGCCAGCAGCAGAAGGGACAGTGGAGGCTACACCTTC. Encoded protein: CASSRRDSGGYTF.

This clone turned up a few times. This chain links TRBV6-1 with TRBJ2-7; unclear D gene. V was trimmed by 3 bases and J by 0 bases, leaving 3 bases between them. From germline, CDR1 is MNHNS and CDR2 SASEGT. This CDR3 contains 12 residues. Here the CDR3 DNA reads TGTGCCAGCAGTGACAGCTCCTACGAGCAGTACTTC. This codes for CASSDSSYEQYF.

This clone was detected a few times. The V call is TRBV19, the J call TRBJ1-1; D uncertain. This CDR3 is 15 amino acids long. The germline gives CDR1 LNHDA, CDR2 SQIVND (reference sequence). V lost 3 bases to trimming and J lost 0 bases, with 11 bases between them. CDR3 residues: CASSMKVNMNTEAFF. The CDR3 DNA is TGTGCCAGTAGTATGAAAGTGAACATGAACACTGAAGCTTTCTTT.

This chain connects TRBV19 to TRBJ1-2; D remains unclear. There are 13 residues in the CDR3. Germline CDR1 LNHDA, CDR2 SQIVND (reference sequence). Trimming left V 3 bases short and J 8 bases short, with 13 bases between. In DNA, the CDR3 is TGTGCCAGTAGTATGGCCCGACGGGGAGGCTACACCTTC. Its translation: CASSMARRGGYTF.

The V and J genes are TRBV4-3 and TRBJ2-3, with 11 bases aligning to TRBD1. V lost 0 bases to trimming and J lost 1 base; unmatched junction nucleotides: 3. CDR3 length: 17 amino acids. Looked up from germline, CDR1 is LGHNA and CDR2 is YSLEER. CDR3 in amino acids: CASSQERDRGGTDTQYF. The CDR3 DNA is TGCGCCAGCAGCCAAGAACGGGACAGGGGGGGCACAGATACGCAGTATTTT.

The rearrangement joins TRBV10-3 to TRBJ2-5, with D perhaps matching TRBD1 (5 bases). The DNA end favors TRBJ2-7, so the J call may be wrong. The CDR3 consists of 15 residues. CDR1 is ENHRY and CDR2 is SYGVKD in the germline V gene. CDR3 in amino acids: CAISDNGSGFYEQYF. CDR3 nucleotides: TGTGCCATCAGTGATAATGGGTCAGGGTTCTACGAGCAGTACTTC.

The chain carries TRBV4-2 and TRBJ2-7; D remains unclear. This CDR3 comprises 15 residues. V gave up 2 bases and J gave up 0 bases, with 11 bases separating them. Germline CDR1 is LGHNA and CDR2 is YNFKEQ. The CDR3 nucleotides are TGTGCCAGCAGCCAACCGGGCCCGAGCTCCTACGAGCAGTACTTC. It codes for CASSQPGPSSYEQYF.

This clone was detected only a few times. Other DNA sequences of this sample code for an identical CDR3. The V and J genes are TRBV29-1 and TRBJ2-6; D gene unclear. Germline CDR1 SQVTM, CDR2 ANQGSEA. The CDR3 loop spans 14 amino acids. Trimming took 3 bases from V and 0 from J, leaving 6 bases between them. This chain's CDR3 is CSVEGSSGANVLTF. The CDR3 coding sequence is TGCAGCGTTGAGGGATCCTCTGGGGCCAACGTCCTGACTTTC.

The sample holds a few counts of this clone. The rearrangement links TRBV4-3 to TRBJ2-5, with a possible D match to TRBD2 (6 bases). Germline V lookup: CDR1 LGHNA, CDR2 YSLEER. The CDR3 spans 15 residues. V was pared by 1 base and J by 5 bases, with 14 bases between. The CDR3 sequence: CASSQGAGNAETQYF. The DNA for the CDR3 is TGCGCCAGCAGCCAAGGGGCGGGGAATGCGGAGACCCAGTACTTC.

The genes are TRBV14 and TRBJ1-1; no clear D gene. Germline-derived CDR1 and CDR2 are SGHDN and FVKESK. The CDR3 totals 12 residues. Trimming took 0 bases from V and 8 from J, leaving 7 bases between them. As DNA, the CDR3 is TGTGCCAGCAGCCAAGAGTTTACAGAAGCTTTCTTT. As protein: CASSQEFTEAFF.

V is TRBV29-1 and J is TRBJ1-3, with 7 bases identical to TRBD1. The CDR3 totals 15 residues. CDR1 is SQVTM, CDR2 ANQGSEA, per germline. Trimming at V came to 6 bases and at J to 0 bases, leaving 8 bases not matched to a gene. The CDR3 sequence is CSVIDRAYSGNTIYF. For the CDR3, the DNA is TGCAGCGTGATAGACAGGGCTTACTCTGGAAACACCATATATTTT.